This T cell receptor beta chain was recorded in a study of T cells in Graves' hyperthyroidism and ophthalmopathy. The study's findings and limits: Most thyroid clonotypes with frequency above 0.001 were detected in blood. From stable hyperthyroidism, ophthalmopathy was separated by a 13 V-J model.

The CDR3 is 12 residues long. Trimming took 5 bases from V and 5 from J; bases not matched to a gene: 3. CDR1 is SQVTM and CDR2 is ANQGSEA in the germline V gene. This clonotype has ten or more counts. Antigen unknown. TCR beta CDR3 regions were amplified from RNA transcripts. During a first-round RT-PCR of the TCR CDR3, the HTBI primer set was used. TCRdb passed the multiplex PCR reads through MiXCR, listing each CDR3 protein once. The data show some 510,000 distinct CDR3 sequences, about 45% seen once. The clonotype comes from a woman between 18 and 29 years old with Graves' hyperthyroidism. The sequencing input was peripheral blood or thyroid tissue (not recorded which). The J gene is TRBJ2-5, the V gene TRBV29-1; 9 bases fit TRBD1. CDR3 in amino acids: CSVYRGRETQYF. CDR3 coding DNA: TGCAGCGTTTACAGGGGGCGGGAGACCCAGTACTTC. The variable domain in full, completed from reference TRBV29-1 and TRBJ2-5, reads SAVISQKPSRDICQRGTSLTIQCQVDSQVTMMFWYRQQPGQSLTLIATANQGSEATYESGFVIDKFPISRPNLTFSTLTVSNMSPEDSSIYLCSVYRGRETQYFGPGTRLLVL.